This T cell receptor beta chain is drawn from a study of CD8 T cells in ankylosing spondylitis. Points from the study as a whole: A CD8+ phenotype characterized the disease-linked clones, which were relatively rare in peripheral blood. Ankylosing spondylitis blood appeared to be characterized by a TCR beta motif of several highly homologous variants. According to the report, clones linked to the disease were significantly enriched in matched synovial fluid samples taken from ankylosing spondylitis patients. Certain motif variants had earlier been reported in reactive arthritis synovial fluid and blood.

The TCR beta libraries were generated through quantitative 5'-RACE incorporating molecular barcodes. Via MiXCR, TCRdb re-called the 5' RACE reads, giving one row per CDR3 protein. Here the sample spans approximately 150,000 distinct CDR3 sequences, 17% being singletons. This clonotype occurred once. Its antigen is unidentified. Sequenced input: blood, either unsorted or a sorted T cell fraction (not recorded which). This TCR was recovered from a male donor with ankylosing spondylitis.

CDR3 amino acids: CSTKPPMSGYYGYTF. CDR3 DNA sequence: TGCAGTACTAAACCCCCGATGTCAGGATACTATGGCTACACCTTC. The gene calls are TRBV20-1 and TRBJ1-2; no firm D call. The CDR3 extends over 15 amino acids. The germline gives CDR1 DFQATT, CDR2 SNEGSKA (reference sequence). Trimming left V 8 bases short and J 3 bases short, with 22 bases between.